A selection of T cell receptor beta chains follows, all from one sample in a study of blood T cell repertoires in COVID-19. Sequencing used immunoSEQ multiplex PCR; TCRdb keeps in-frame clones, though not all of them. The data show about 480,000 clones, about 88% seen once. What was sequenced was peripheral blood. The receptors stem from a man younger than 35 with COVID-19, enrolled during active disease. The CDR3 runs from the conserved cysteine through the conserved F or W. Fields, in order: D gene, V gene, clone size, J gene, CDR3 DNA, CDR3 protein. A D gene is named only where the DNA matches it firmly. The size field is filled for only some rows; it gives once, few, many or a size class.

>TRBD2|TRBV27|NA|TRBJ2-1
TGTGCCAGCAGTTCGACTAGCGGGAGGTTCTCTTACAATGAGCAGTTCTTC
CASSSTSGRFSYNEQFF
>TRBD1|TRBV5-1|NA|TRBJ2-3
TGCGCCAGCAGAATTGGGACAGGTCAAGATACGCAGTATTTT
CASRIGTGQDTQYF
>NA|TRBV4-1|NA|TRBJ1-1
TGCGCCAGCAGCCAGAAGGTAAAGGGCAGGGCAAACACTGAAGCTTTCTTT
CASSQKVKGRANTEAFF
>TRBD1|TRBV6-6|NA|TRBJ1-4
TGTGCCAGCAGTTACTCCGACAGGGGGAATGAAAAACTGTTTTTT
CASSYSDRGNEKLFF
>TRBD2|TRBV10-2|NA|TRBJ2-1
TGCGCCAGCACCCTTAGCGGGGGGGCTGTCCATGAGCAGTTCTTC
CASTLSGGAVHEQFF
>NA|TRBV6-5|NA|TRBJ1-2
TGTGCCAGCAGAGGGGGACACCTTCTCTACACCTTC
CASRGGHLLYTF
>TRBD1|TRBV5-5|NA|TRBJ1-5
TGTGCCAGCAGCCGCAACAGGGGACAGCCCCAGCATTTT
CASSRNRGQPQHF
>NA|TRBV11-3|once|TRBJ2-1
TGTGCCAGCAGCTTAGATCTGGTCAGCAATGAGCAGTTCTTC
CASSLDLVSNEQFF
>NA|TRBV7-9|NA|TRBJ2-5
TGTGCCAGCAGCCACGGAGAGACCCAGTACTTC
CASSHGETQYF
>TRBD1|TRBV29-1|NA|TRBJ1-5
TGCAGCGTTAAAGGGGGCGCGGGCAATCAGCCCCAGCATTTT
CSVKGGAGNQPQHF
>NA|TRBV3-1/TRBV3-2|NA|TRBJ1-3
TGTGCCAGCAGCCACAGGGTGTCTGGAAACACCATATATTTT
CASSHRVSGNTIYF
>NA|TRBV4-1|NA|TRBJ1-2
TGCGCCAGCAGCCAAGTTCCTGGGCGACCTAACTATGGCTACACCTTC
CASSQVPGRPNYGYTF
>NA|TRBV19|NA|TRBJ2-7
TGTGCCAGTAGTATAGGCAGGTCCTACGAGCAGTACTTC
CASSIGRSYEQYF
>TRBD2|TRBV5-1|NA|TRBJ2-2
TGCGCCAGCAGCTTGGTGGCGGGAGGGCCGGCCGGGGAGCTGTTTTTT
CASSLVAGGPAGELFF
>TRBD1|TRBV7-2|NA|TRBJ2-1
TGTGCCAGCAGCTTAGGACAGGGGGTTTATGAGCAGTTCTTC
CASSLGQGVYEQFF
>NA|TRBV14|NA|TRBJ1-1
TGTGCCAGCAGCCCCCCTGCATATCCGGACACTGAAGCTTTCTTT
CASSPPAYPDTEAFF
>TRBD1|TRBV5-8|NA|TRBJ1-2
TGTGCCAGCAGCTTGGGGAGAGGGACAGGGGACGTGGGCTACACCTTC
CASSLGRGTGDVGYTF
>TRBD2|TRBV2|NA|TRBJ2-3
TGTGCCAGCAGTGACCCGGGACTAGCGGGGGGCCCCGGCCTGTATACGCAGTATTTT
CASSDPGLAGGPGLYTQYF
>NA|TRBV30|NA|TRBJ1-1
TGTGCCTGGGCAGGGGTTACTGAAGCTTTCTTT
CAWAGVTEAFF
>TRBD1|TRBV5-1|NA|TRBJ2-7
TGCGCCAGCAGCGCAATTCCCGGGACAGGGGGAGACGAGCAGTACTTC
CASSAIPGTGGDEQYF
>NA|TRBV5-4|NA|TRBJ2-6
TGTGCCAGCAGCTTGGGCGGTAGGGGAGGTGGTGGGGCCAACGTCCTGACTTTC
CASSLGGRGGGGANVLTF
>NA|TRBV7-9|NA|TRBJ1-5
TGTGCCAGCAGCCAACAGGGATATCAGCCCCAGCATTTT
CASSQQGYQPQHF